This is a list of T cell receptor beta chains from one sample in a study of cytomegalovirus exposure and HLA in healthy donors. Here immunoSEQ multiplex PCR was the method, and the copy in TCRdb shows in-frame clones only, minus some. Here the sample spans over 100,000 clones, 88% being singletons. Sequences were obtained from PBMCs. The receptors shown here come from a woman aged 18-29 years in good health and CMV-seronegative. The CDR3 runs from the conserved cysteine through the conserved F or W. The order of the fields is CDR3 protein, CDR3 DNA, D gene, J gene, V gene, clone size. D genes are given only for firm matches. Size tells how often a clone was seen (once, few, many) or the class of an expanded clone, and some rows leave it out.

CASSDRLAGNEQFF,TGTGCCAGCAGTGATAGACTAGCGGGTAATGAGCAGTTCTTC,TRBD2,TRBJ2-1,TRBV6-4,NA
CSTETGRGYTF,TGCAGCACTGAAACGGGGAGAGGCTACACCTTC,NA,TRBJ1-2,TRBV29-1,NA
CASSLASGWIHEQFF,TGCGCCAGCAGCTTGGCGTCAGGGTGGATTCATGAGCAGTTCTTC,NA,TRBJ2-1,TRBV5-1,NA
CASSGGAGGPGNEQFF,TGTGCCAGCAGCGGAGGAGCGGGAGGGCCAGGTAATGAGCAGTTCTTC,TRBD2,TRBJ2-1,TRBV7-2,NA
CASSWTRWYGTDTQYF,TGTGCCAGCAGTTGGACTAGATGGTACGGCACAGATACGCAGTATTTT,TRBD2,TRBJ2-3,TRBV6-5,NA
CASSFGTSDTGELFF,TGTGCCAGCAGCTTCGGGACTAGCGACACCGGGGAGCTGTTTTTT,TRBD2,TRBJ2-2,TRBV7-9,NA
CASSLGAGVNEQFF,TGTGCCAGCAGCTTAGGGGCGGGAGTAAATGAGCAGTTCTTC,TRBD2,TRBJ2-1,TRBV7-3,NA
CASSGLSGANVLTF,TGTGCCAGCAGTGGACTCTCTGGGGCCAACGTCCTGACTTTC,NA,TRBJ2-6,TRBV6-1,NA
CASSFMDREGDEQYF,TGTGCCAGCAGCTTCATGGACAGGGAGGGCGACGAGCAGTACTTC,NA,TRBJ2-7,TRBV5-6,NA
CASSYSLKVLYGYTF,TGTGCCAGCAGTTACTCTCTAAAAGTCCTATATGGCTACACCTTC,NA,TRBJ1-2,TRBV6-5,NA
CASSAGTGGMYAFF,TGTGCCAGCAGCGCCGGGACAGGGGGCATGTACGCTTTCTTT,TRBD1,TRBJ1-1,TRBV7-2,NA
CASSQERGLGNQPQHF,TGCGCCAGCAGCCAAGAGCGGGGGCTGGGCAATCAGCCCCAGCATTTT,NA,TRBJ1-5,TRBV4-3,once
CSVMSWRDHNEKLFF,TGCAGCGTTATGAGTTGGCGGGACCATAATGAAAAACTGTTTTTT,NA,TRBJ1-4,TRBV29-1,NA
CASKASGELFF,TGTGCCAGCAAAGCGAGCGGGGAGCTGTTTTTT,NA,TRBJ2-2,TRBV2,NA
CASSLRARENNEQFF,TGTGCCAGCAGCTTACGGGCCAGGGAAAACAATGAGCAGTTCTTC,NA,TRBJ2-1,TRBV7-9,NA
CASSSLKGTGRGEQYF,TGTGCCAGCAGCTCCCTAAAGGGGACAGGGAGAGGCGAGCAGTACTTC,TRBD1,TRBJ2-7,TRBV7-8,NA
CASSFGGGTEAFF,TGTGCCAGCAGTTTTGGGGGAGGCACTGAAGCTTTCTTT,NA,TRBJ1-1,TRBV6-5,NA
CASSDSTGPEMNTEAFF,TGTGCCAGCAGCGATTCGACAGGGCCGGAGATGAACACTGAAGCTTTCTTT,TRBD1,TRBJ1-1,TRBV9,NA
CASRFYNEQFF,TGTGCCAGTCGGTTCTACAATGAGCAGTTCTTC,NA,TRBJ2-1,TRBV28,NA